The rows below give T cell receptor beta chains drawn from one sample of a study of T cells in Graves' hyperthyroidism and ophthalmopathy. TCRdb fed the multiplex PCR reads into MiXCR, producing one record per CDR3 protein. The table includes about 520,000 distinct CDR3 sequences, about 24% detected once. The sequencing sample was made of blood. The source is a woman in her thirties with Graves' ophthalmopathy. CDR3s include the opening cysteine and the closing phenylalanine or tryptophan. D genes are given only for firm matches. Clone size is shown for a subset of rows, as once, few, many or a class of expanded clone.

TRBD2	NA	TRBV18	TRBJ2-1	CASSPGTSVLNEQFF	TGTGCCAGCTCACCCGGGACTAGCGTCCTCAATGAGCAGTTCTTC
NA	NA	TRBV6-2/TRBV6-3	TRBJ1-3	CASTKGVSGNTIYF	TGTGCCAGCACTAAAGGAGTCTCTGGAAACACCATATATTTT
NA	many	TRBV20-1	TRBJ2-7	CSADPIQGSASYEQYF	TGCAGTGCTGACCCTATACAGGGCTCGGCCTCGTACGAGCAGTACTTC
NA	many	TRBV12-3/TRBV12-4	TRBJ1-1	CASSREAEAFF	TGTGCCAGCAGCCGGGAGGCTGAAGCTTTCTTT
NA	many	TRBV20-1	TRBJ2-5	CSATPGTGETQYF	TGCAGTGCTACCCCGGGAACCGGGGAGACCCAGTACTTC
NA	NA	TRBV5-5	TRBJ1-5	CASSLIVGERQPQHF	TGTGCCAGCAGCTTGATTGTAGGGGAGAGGCAGCCCCAGCATTTT
TRBD1	few	TRBV7-9	TRBJ1-5	CASSLSGGPQHF	TGTGCCAGCAGCTTATCAGGGGGGCCCCAGCATTTT
NA	many	TRBV11-2	TRBJ2-7	CASSLDVSLTYEQYF	TGTGCCAGCAGCTTAGACGTCTCCCTTACCTACGAGCAGTACTTC
NA	NA	TRBV15	TRBJ2-7	CATSREGASSYEQYF	TGTGCCACCAGCAGAGAGGGTGCTAGTTCCTACGAGCAGTACTTC
TRBD2	NA	TRBV28	TRBJ2-5	CASSRLAGVIGETQYF	TGTGCCAGCAGTAGACTAGCGGGAGTGATTGGAGAGACCCAGTACTTC
NA	many	TRBV6-2/TRBV6-3	TRBJ2-7	CASSYDVRAYEQYF	TGTGCCAGCAGTTACGATGTCAGGGCCTACGAGCAGTACTTC
TRBD1	NA	TRBV6-1	TRBJ2-7	CASRRQGPSYEQYF	TGTGCCAGCAGGAGACAGGGACCCTCCTACGAGCAGTACTTC
TRBD1	many	TRBV30	TRBJ2-5	CAWRGTGARETQYF	TGTGCCTGGCGCGGGACAGGCGCGAGAGAGACCCAGTACTTC
NA	many	TRBV2	TRBJ2-7	CASNRDSPYEQYF	TGTGCCAGCAATCGGGACTCCCCCTACGAGCAGTACTTC
TRBD1	many	TRBV30	TRBJ1-2	CAWSGTGGGYTF	TGTGCCTGGAGTGGCACAGGGGGCGGCTACACCTTC
NA	many	TRBV12-3/TRBV12-4	TRBJ1-6	CASSFRGYNSPLHF	TGTGCCAGCAGTTTCCGGGGTTATAATTCACCCCTCCACTTT
TRBD1	many	TRBV12-3/TRBV12-4	TRBJ2-7	CASSLFQGVQYF	TGTGCCAGCAGTTTATTTCAGGGGGTGCAGTACTTC
NA	many	TRBV7-3	TRBJ1-2	CASSANGQGAYGYTF	TGTGCCAGCAGCGCAAACGGACAAGGAGCTTATGGCTACACCTTC
NA	NA	TRBV27	TRBJ2-5	CASSLSPAPQSVQETQYF	TGTGCCAGCAGTTTAAGCCCGGCCCCCCAGAGTGTACAAGAGACCCAGTACTTC
NA	many	TRBV11-2	TRBJ1-1	CASSLGHTGLNTEAFF	TGTGCCAGCAGCTTAGGCCACACAGGGCTGAACACTGAAGCTTTCTTT
NA	NA	TRBV30	TRBJ1-2	CAWRSYNYGYTF	TGTGCCTGGAGGTCCTATAACTATGGCTACACCTTC
TRBD1	many	TRBV7-2	TRBJ1-1	CASSHPTRGQADLIF	TGTGCCAGCAGTCATCCGACTCGGGGACAGGCGGACTTAATCTTT
NA	few	TRBV20-1	TRBJ1-1	CSARDGGLDTEAFF	TGCAGTGCTAGAGATGGGGGGCTAGACACTGAAGCTTTCTTT
TRBD1	many	TRBV5-1	TRBJ2-5	CASSWDRGETQYF	TGCGCCAGCAGCTGGGACAGGGGTGAGACCCAGTACTTC
NA	NA	TRBV12-3/TRBV12-4	TRBJ1-2	CASSFGVKSYGYTF	TGTGCCAGCAGTTTTGGGGTGAAGAGCTATGGCTACACCTTC
NA	many	TRBV19	TRBJ2-5	CASSMQTQETQYF	TGTGCCAGTAGTATGCAGACCCAAGAGACCCAGTACTTC
NA	many	TRBV12-5	TRBJ2-7	CASGLDTGPYEQYF	TGTGCTAGTGGTTTGGACACCGGACCATACGAGCAGTACTTC
TRBD1	NA	TRBV6-5	TRBJ1-1	CASSLQGALNTEAFF	TGTGCCAGCAGTTTACAGGGGGCACTGAACACTGAAGCTTTCTTT
NA	many	TRBV7-9	TRBJ2-2	CASSFQGNGELFF	TGTGCCAGCAGCTTCCAGGGAAACGGGGAGCTGTTTTTT
NA	many	TRBV9	TRBJ1-2	CASSPEGFYGYTF	TGTGCCAGCAGCCCAGAGGGGTTCTATGGCTACACCTTC
NA	few	TRBV19	TRBJ2-5	CASSIGYSQETQYF	TGTGCCAGTAGTATAGGGTACAGCCAAGAGACCCAGTACTTC
TRBD1	many	TRBV12-3/TRBV12-4	TRBJ2-5	CASTQGVETQYF	TGTGCCAGCACCCAGGGGGTAGAGACCCAGTACTTC
NA	many	TRBV5-1	TRBJ1-6	CASSFAPGQGSPLHF	TGCGCCAGCAGCTTTGCCCCCGGACAAGGATCACCCCTCCACTTT
NA	NA	TRBV7-2	TRBJ2-7	CASSPRQVAYEQYF	TGTGCCAGCAGCCCGAGACAGGTTGCCTACGAGCAGTACTTC
TRBD2	many	TRBV6-6	TRBJ2-5	CASSYSGGAWETQYF	TGTGCCAGCAGTTATAGCGGGGGGGCGTGGGAGACCCAGTACTTC
NA	many	TRBV9	TRBJ1-5	CASSVGASGQPQHF	TGTGCCAGCAGCGTAGGAGCCTCGGGGCAGCCCCAGCATTTT
TRBD1	NA	TRBV6-5	TRBJ1-2	CASSLQGQGRYGYTF	TGTGCCAGCAGTTTGCAGGGACAGGGGAGGTATGGCTACACCTTC
TRBD1	many	TRBV28	TRBJ1-1	CASSHRTGGNVMNTEAFF	TGTGCCAGCAGCCACCGGACAGGGGGCAATGTTATGAACACTGAAGCTTTCTTT
NA	NA	TRBV28	TRBJ1-5	CASRGPQGHYQPQHF	TGTGCCAGCAGGGGACCGCAGGGCCATTATCAGCCCCAGCATTTT
NA	NA	TRBV20-1	TRBJ2-2	CSAPVWGRANTGELFF	TGCAGTGCTCCCGTATGGGGGCGTGCGAACACCGGGGAGCTGTTTTTT
NA	NA	TRBV28	TRBJ1-1	CASSLQGIGTNTEAFF	TGTGCCAGCAGTTTGCAAGGGATCGGGACGAACACTGAAGCTTTCTTT
TRBD1	many	TRBV19	TRBJ2-5	CATRGQGSGETQYF	TGTGCCACCCGTGGACAGGGAAGCGGGGAGACCCAGTACTTC
NA	few	TRBV28	TRBJ2-7	CASSPFGGVAYEQYF	TGTGCCAGCAGCCCCTTCGGTGGGGTCGCCTACGAGCAGTACTTC
NA	few	TRBV5-1	TRBJ2-5	CASSLGLGGGKETQYF	TGCGCCAGCAGCTTGGGCCTTGGCGGGGGCAAGGAGACCCAGTACTTC
NA	NA	TRBV9	TRBJ1-1	CASNVPSGVNTEAFF	TGTGCCAGCAACGTCCCATCAGGAGTGAACACCGAAGCTTTCTTT
NA	many	TRBV14	TRBJ2-5	CASSQSGGETQYF	TGTGCCAGCAGCCAATCAGGAGGCGAGACCCAGTACTTC
TRBD2	few	TRBV13	TRBJ2-5	CASSPGRGDVETQYF	TGTGCCAGCAGCCCAGGGAGGGGAGACGTGGAGACCCAGTACTTC
NA	once	TRBV28	TRBJ1-2	CASSLPTGLNYGYTF	TGTGCCAGCAGTTTACCAACAGGGCTTAACTATGGCTACACCTTC